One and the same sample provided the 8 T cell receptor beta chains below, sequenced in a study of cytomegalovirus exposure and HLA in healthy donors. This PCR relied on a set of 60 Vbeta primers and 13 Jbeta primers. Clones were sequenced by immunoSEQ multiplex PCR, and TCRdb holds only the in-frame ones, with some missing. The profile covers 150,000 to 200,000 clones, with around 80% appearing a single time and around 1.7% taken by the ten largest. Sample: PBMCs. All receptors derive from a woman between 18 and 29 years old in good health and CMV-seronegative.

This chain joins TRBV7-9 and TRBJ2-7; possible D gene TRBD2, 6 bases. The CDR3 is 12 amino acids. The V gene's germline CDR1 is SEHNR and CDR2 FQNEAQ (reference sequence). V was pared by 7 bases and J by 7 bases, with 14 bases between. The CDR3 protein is CASTRSGFEQYF. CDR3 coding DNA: TGTGCCAGCACCCGGAGCGGGTTTGAGCAGTACTTC.

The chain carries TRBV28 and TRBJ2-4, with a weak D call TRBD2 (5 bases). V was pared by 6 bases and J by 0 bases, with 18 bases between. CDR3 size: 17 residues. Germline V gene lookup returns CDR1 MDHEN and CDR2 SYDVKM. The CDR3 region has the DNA TGTGCCAGCAGCCCTAGGACTGCTTTTTTAGCCAAAAACATTCAGTACTTC. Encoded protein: CASSPRTAFLAKNIQYF.

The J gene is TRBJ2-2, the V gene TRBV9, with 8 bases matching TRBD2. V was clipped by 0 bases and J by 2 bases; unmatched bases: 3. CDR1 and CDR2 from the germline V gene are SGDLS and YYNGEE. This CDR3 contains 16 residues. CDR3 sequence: CASSVGTSGNTGELFF. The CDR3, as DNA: TGTGCCAGCAGCGTAGGAACTAGCGGTAACACCGGGGAGCTGTTTTTT.

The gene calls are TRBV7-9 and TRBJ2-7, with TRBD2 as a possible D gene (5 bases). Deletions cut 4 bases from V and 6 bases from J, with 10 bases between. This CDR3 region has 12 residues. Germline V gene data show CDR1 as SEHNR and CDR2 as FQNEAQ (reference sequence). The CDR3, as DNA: TGTGCCAGCAGCTACCTACTAGGCGAGCAGTACTTC. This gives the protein CASSYLLGEQYF.

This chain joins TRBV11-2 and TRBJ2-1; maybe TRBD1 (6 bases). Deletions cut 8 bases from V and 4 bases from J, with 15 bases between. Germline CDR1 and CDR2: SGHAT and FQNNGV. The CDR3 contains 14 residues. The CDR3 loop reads CASGLDRTYNEQFF. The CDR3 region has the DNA TGTGCCAGCGGATTGGACAGAACATACAATGAGCAGTTCTTC. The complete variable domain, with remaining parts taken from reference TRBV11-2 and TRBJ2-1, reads EAGVAQSPRYKIIEKRQSVAFWCNPISGHATLYWYQQILGQGPKLLIQFQNNGVVDDSQLPKDRFSAERLKGVDSTLKIQPAKLEDSAVYLCASGLDRTYNEQFFGPGTRLTVL.

CDR3 residues: CASRAQGSGANVLTF. Written as DNA, the CDR3 is TGTGCCAGCAGGGCGCAGGGCTCTGGGGCCAACGTCCTGACTTTC. J is TRBJ2-6 and V is TRBV14; TRBD1 is a possible D gene (5 bases). Germline V gives CDR1 SGHDN, CDR2 FVKESK. Trimming shortened V by 6 bases and J by 0 bases, and 9 bases separated the two germline ends. CDR3 size: 15 residues.

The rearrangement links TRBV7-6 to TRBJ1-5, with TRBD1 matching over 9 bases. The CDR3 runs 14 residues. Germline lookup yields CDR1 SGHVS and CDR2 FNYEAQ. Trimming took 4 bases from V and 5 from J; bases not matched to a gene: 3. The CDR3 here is CASSSTGGDQPQHF. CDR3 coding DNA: TGTGCCAGCAGCTCGACAGGGGGAGATCAGCCCCAGCATTTT.

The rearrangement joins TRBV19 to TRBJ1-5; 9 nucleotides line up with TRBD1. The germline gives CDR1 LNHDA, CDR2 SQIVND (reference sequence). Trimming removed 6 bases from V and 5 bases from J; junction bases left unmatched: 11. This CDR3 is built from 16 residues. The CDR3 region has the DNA TGTGCCAGTAGCCCCCTCGGGGACAGGGCCTATCAGCCCCAGCATTTT. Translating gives CASSPLGDRAYQPQHF.